Listed below are T cell receptor beta chains from one sample, sequenced in a study of CD8+CD57+ T cells in acquired aplastic anemia. TCRdb reanalysed the reads using MiXCR and keeps one entry per CDR3 protein. This table has 150,000 or so distinct CDR3 sequences, about 52% appearing once. The specimen was sorted CD4+, CD8+, or CD8+CD57+ T cells (not recorded which) from PBMCs. These receptors originate from a human donor with aplastic anemia. CDR3s include the opening cysteine and the closing phenylalanine or tryptophan. D genes are given only for firm matches. Clone size appears in some rows only: once, few, many, or a class for an expanded clone.

cdr3_nt	cdr3_aa	v_call	j_call	clone_size	d_call
TGTGCCAGCAGCTTAGTGGGGCAGAGCACAGATACGCAGTATTTT	CASSLVGQSTDTQYF	TRBV7-7	TRBJ2-3	NA	NA
TGCAGCGTTGAAAGGCAGGACACGTACGAGCAGTACTTC	CSVERQDTYEQYF	TRBV29-1	TRBJ2-7	many	NA
TGTGCCAGTAGAATGAGAGCGGGGGGGCCTAACGCCGGGGAGCTGTTTTTT	CASRMRAGGPNAGELFF	TRBV19	TRBJ2-2	few	TRBD2
TGCAGCGTTGCTCGGGGGACAAACACTGAAGCTTTCTTT	CSVARGTNTEAFF	TRBV29-1	TRBJ1-1	NA	NA
TGTGCCAGCAGTCGGGGGACTCGAGCTTTCTTT	CASSRGTRAFF	TRBV2	TRBJ1-1	many	NA
TGTGCCAGCAGCGTAGAGGCGGGGGCGAACACAGATACGCAGTATTTT	CASSVEAGANTDTQYF	TRBV9	TRBJ2-3	once	NA
TGTGCCACCAGCAGAGAACCCGAAGGAGAGACCCAGTACTTC	CATSREPEGETQYF	TRBV15	TRBJ2-5	NA	NA
TGTGCCAGCAGGGACAGGGATCGGTACGAGCAGTACTTC	CASRDRDRYEQYF	TRBV6-1	TRBJ2-7	NA	TRBD1
TGTGCCAGCAGCTCACAGGAGAACACTGAAGCTTTCTTT	CASSSQENTEAFF	TRBV7-6	TRBJ1-1	NA	NA
TGTGCCACCAGTGACACACTGAGGCGGGAGAGGTCTGATGAGCAGTTCTTC	CATSDTLRRERSDEQFF	TRBV24-1	TRBJ2-1	NA	TRBD2
TGTGCCAGCAGCGTAGGGACAGGGTTCTACGAGCAGTACTTC	CASSVGTGFYEQYF	TRBV9	TRBJ2-7	many	TRBD1
TGTGCCAGCAGCCAGACAGGGAAAGGGTATGGCTACACCTTC	CASSQTGKGYGYTF	TRBV7-9	TRBJ1-2	few	TRBD1
TGTGCCAGCAGCGTCGGACAGGGGGCGAGTGGCTACACCTTC	CASSVGQGASGYTF	TRBV9	TRBJ1-2	NA	TRBD1
TGTGCCACCAGTCCGGGACAGGGGGGGCCAGATACGCAGTATTTT	CATSPGQGGPDTQYF	TRBV24-1	TRBJ2-3	NA	TRBD1
TGTGCCAGTAGTATTCAGGCGAACACCGGGGAGCTGTTTTTT	CASSIQANTGELFF	TRBV19	TRBJ2-2	NA	NA
TGCAGTGCTAGCCGGACAGGGAGTAGGACTGAAGCTTTCTTT	CSASRTGSRTEAFF	TRBV20-1	TRBJ1-1	NA	TRBD1
TGTGCCACCAGTGACCGCCTTAATTCACCCCTCCACTTT	CATSDRLNSPLHF	TRBV24-1	TRBJ1-6	NA	NA
TGTGCCACCCGGACAGGGAATAATTCACCCCTCCACTTT	CATRTGNNSPLHF	TRBV15	TRBJ1-6	NA	TRBD1
TGTGCCAGTAGTATCGTGTCAGGGCGGAATGAGCAGTTCTTC	CASSIVSGRNEQFF	TRBV19	TRBJ2-1	NA	NA
TGTGCCAGCAGTTACTCGAGGGTAGCGGGGGCGGATGGCTACACCTTC	CASSYSRVAGADGYTF	TRBV6-5	TRBJ1-2	NA	NA
TGCAGTGCCAGCAGCCAAGAACTCGGATACACAGATACGCAGTATTTT	CSASSQELGYTDTQYF	TRBV20-1	TRBJ2-3	NA	NA
TGCGCCAGCAGTGAGAGGGACAGGGGACATCAGCCCCAGCATTTT	CASSERDRGHQPQHF	TRBV10-2	TRBJ1-5	NA	TRBD1
TGTGCCAGTAGTATCCAGGGACCTAACTATGGCTACACCTTC	CASSIQGPNYGYTF	TRBV19	TRBJ1-2	NA	NA
TGTGCTAGTGGTTCGAAGTTGACGGGCTCCTACGAGCAGTACTTC	CASGSKLTGSYEQYF	TRBV12-5	TRBJ2-7	NA	NA
TGCAGCGTTGGTAGCGGTGGGGCGAACACCGGGGAGCTGTTTTTT	CSVGSGGANTGELFF	TRBV29-1	TRBJ2-2	NA	NA
TGTGCCAGCAGCCAAGATCCCCAATTAGAGCGGGGCCATTACAATGAGCAGTTCTTC	CASSQDPQLERGHYNEQFF	TRBV14	TRBJ2-1	NA	TRBD2
TGCAGCGGAATATTGAACACTGAAGCTTTCTTT	CSGILNTEAFF	TRBV29-1	TRBJ1-1	NA	NA
TGCAGTGCAGAATGGACAGGGGATCAGCCCCAGCATTTT	CSAEWTGDQPQHF	TRBV20-1	TRBJ1-5	NA	TRBD1
TGTGCCAGCAGCTTCGTGTCAGGCGGGACAGGGCTAGGGACCCTCCACTTT	CASSFVSGGTGLGTLHF	TRBV11-1	TRBJ1-6	NA	TRBD1